The clone carrying this T cell receptor beta chain has only one observation. CDR1 is SGHVS and CDR2 is FQNEAQ in the germline V gene. The CDR3 contains 16 residues. V was trimmed by 1 base and J by 3 bases, leaving 16 bases between them. Sequenced by immunoSEQ multiplex PCR; TCRdb stores in-frame clones only, minus some. The repertoire holds 120,000 to 150,000 clones, approximately 90% seen once, with 3.1% in the top ten. The entry originates in a study of T cell responses to AZD1222 COVID-19 vaccine. This TCR derives from an adult who received the AZD1222 COVID-19 vaccine. V and J are TRBV7-8 and TRBJ2-7; D unclear. The specimen was peripheral blood, collected 28 days after the second AZD1222 dose. Here the CDR3 DNA reads TGTGCCAGCAGCTTAGTTTTGGGAACATCTGGCTACGAGCAGTACTTC. Amino acid sequence: CASSLVLGTSGYEQYF.